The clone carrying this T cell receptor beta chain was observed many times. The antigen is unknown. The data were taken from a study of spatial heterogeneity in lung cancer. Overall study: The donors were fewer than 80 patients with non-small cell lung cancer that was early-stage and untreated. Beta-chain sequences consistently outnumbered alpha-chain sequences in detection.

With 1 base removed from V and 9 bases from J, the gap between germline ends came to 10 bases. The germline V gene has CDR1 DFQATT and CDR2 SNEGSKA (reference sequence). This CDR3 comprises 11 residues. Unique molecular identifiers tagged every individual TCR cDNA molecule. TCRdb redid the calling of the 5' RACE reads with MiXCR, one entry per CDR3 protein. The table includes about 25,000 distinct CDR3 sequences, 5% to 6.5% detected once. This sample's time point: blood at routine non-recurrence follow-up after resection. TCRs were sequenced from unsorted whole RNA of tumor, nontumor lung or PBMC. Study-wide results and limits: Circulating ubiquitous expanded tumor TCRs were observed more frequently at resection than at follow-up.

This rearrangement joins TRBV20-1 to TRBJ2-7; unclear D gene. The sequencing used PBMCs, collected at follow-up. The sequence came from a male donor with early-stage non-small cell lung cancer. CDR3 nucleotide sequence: TGCAGTGCTAGAGTCCGGCACCGGCAGTACTTC. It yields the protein CSARVRHRQYF.